These 29 T cell receptor beta chains share one sample of origin, sequenced in a study of control samples from healthy donors and cancer patients. TCRdb keeps only in-frame clones here, not all; method: immunoSEQ multiplex PCR. The repertoire holds 200,000 or so clones, with about 90% as singletons. Input material: blood. Source of these receptors: a man aged 25 to 40 in good health.

The chain recombines TRBV20-1 with TRBJ1-1; no firm D call. The germline V and J ends were trimmed by 3 bases and 8 bases, with 7 bases remaining between them. CDR3 length: 10 residues. CDR1 and CDR2 (germline): DFQATT, SNEGSKA (reference sequence). The CDR3 protein is CSASFAEAFF. In nucleotides, the CDR3 is TGCAGTGCTAGTTTTGCAGAAGCTTTCTTT.

Details on this clone: Other DNA sequences from this sample encode an identical CDR3 as well. The chain couples TRBV5-1 to TRBJ1-5; D might be TRBD1 (6 bases). The germline CDR1 and CDR2 sequences are SGHRS and YFSETQ. The V and J ends lost 2 bases and 3 bases respectively, with 12 bases between them. The CDR3 is 15 amino acids. Here the CDR3 reads CASSLRGGDNQPQHF. The CDR3 DNA is TGCGCCAGCAGCTTACGAGGGGGTGACAATCAGCCCCAGCATTTT.

The chain combines TRBV9 with TRBJ2-6; D is undetermined. Germline V CDR1 and CDR2: SGDLS, YYNGEE. The V and J ends lost 6 bases and 0 bases respectively, with 10 bases between them. The CDR3 is made up of 15 amino acids. CDR3 region: CASMLSPSGANVLTF. DNA of the CDR3: TGTGCCAGCATGCTATCCCCCTCTGGGGCCAACGTCCTGACTTTC.

This sequence joins TRBV14 and TRBJ1-1, with D perhaps matching TRBD1 (6 bases). Trimming stripped 4 bases from V and 5 bases from J, with 20 bases between. CDR1 is SGHDN and CDR2 is FVKESK in the germline V gene. This CDR3 is 16 amino acids long. In DNA, the CDR3 is TGTGCCAGCAGCCCTACACAGGGTACCTGGAATACTGAAGCTTTCTTT. This encodes CASSPTQGTWNTEAFF.

The sample holds a few counts of this clone. This sample includes further DNA sequences coding for the same CDR3. This chain connects TRBV2 to TRBJ1-5, with a possible D match to TRBD1 (5 bases). CDR1 SNHLY and CDR2 FYNNEI come from the germline V gene. CDR3 size: 20 residues. Trimming removed 6 bases from V and 4 bases from J, with 31 bases in between. The CDR3 region is CASRVRGPTFQGSLNQPQHF. The DNA of the CDR3 is TGTGCCAGCAGAGTGAGGGGTCCCACCTTTCAGGGCTCCCTTAATCAGCCCCAGCATTTT. The variable domain in full, with the rest retrieved from reference TRBV2 and TRBJ1-5, is EPEVTQTPSHQVTQMGQEVILRCVPISNHLYFYWYRQILGQKVEFLVSFYNNEISEKSEIFDDQFSVERPDGSNFTLKIRSTKLEDSAMYFCASRVRGPTFQGSLNQPQHFGDGTRLSIL.

V is TRBV7-9 and J is TRBJ1-3; weak D call: TRBD1 (6 bases). The CDR3 is made up of 20 amino acids. CDR1 SEHNR and CDR2 FQNEAQ come from the germline V gene (reference sequence). V gave up 5 bases and J gave up 0 bases, with 26 bases separating them. CDR3 region: CASSRGRAGAWPSSGNTIYF. CDR3 bases: TGTGCCAGCAGCCGGGGTCGGGCAGGGGCTTGGCCCAGCTCTGGAAACACCATATATTTT.

The rearrangement uses TRBV9 and TRBJ2-2; D possibly corresponds to TRBD1 (5 bases). V was trimmed by 3 bases and J by 4 bases, leaving 16 bases between them. Germline CDR1 is SGDLS and CDR2 is YYNGEE. This CDR3 is built from 16 residues. The DNA for the CDR3 is TGTGCCAGCAGCGCCCTTAGGGGTGCTTTCACCGGGGAGCTGTTTTTT. Translated, it gives CASSALRGAFTGELFF.

This chain links TRBV16 with TRBJ2-7; 9 nucleotides align to TRBD1. Germline V CDR1 and CDR2: KGHSY, FQNENV. V lost 2 bases and J lost 4; bases outside the gene matches: 6. The CDR3 totals 15 residues. The DNA for the CDR3 is TGTGCCAGCAGCCAAAATGGACAGGGGCCGTACGAGCAGTACTTC. Residues: CASSQNGQGPYEQYF.

The chain carries TRBV7-8 and TRBJ1-3; D call uncertain. Trimming stripped 1 base from V and 4 bases from J, with 14 bases between. Germline CDR1 reads SGHVS; CDR2 reads FQNEAQ. This CDR3 has 16 residues. The CDR3 DNA is TGTGCCAGCAGCTTAGTAAGGCAGGCCAAGGGAAACACCATATATTTT. This translates into CASSLVRQAKGNTIYF.

V is TRBV11-2 and J is TRBJ2-7, with D perhaps TRBD1 (7 bases). V lost 0 bases and J 6 bases, leaving 9 bases between the germline ends. This CDR3 contains 13 residues. From germline, CDR1 is SGHAT and CDR2 FQNNGV. CDR3 region: CASSLDRGAEQYF. CDR3 DNA: TGTGCCAGCAGCTTAGACAGGGGGGCCGAGCAGTACTTC.

The CDR3 nucleotides read TGTGCCAGCTCTCCCGACAGGGAAGATGAAAAACTGTTTTTT. Protein sequence: CASSPDREDEKLFF. V usage is TRBV18 and J usage is TRBJ1-4; 7 positions agree with TRBD1. CDR1 and CDR2 (germline): KGHSH, LQKENI. The CDR3 sequence is 14 residues long. With 6 bases clipped from V and 6 bases from J, the junction kept 7 bases outside the gene matches.

The genes are TRBV6-4 and TRBJ2-6, with D maybe TRBD1 (5 bases). The CDR3 consists of 15 residues. CDR1 is MRHNA, CDR2 SNTAGT, per germline. The V and J ends lost 6 bases and 0 bases respectively, with 9 bases between them. CDR3 coding DNA: TGTGCCAGCAGCCGGACAAACTCTGGGGCCAACGTCCTGACTTTC. It encodes CASSRTNSGANVLTF.

The chain combines TRBV11-2 with TRBJ2-7; the D gene is possibly TRBD1 (6 bases). The V and J ends lost 6 bases and 0 bases respectively, with 15 bases between them. Per the germline V gene, CDR1 is SGHAT and CDR2 is FQNNGV. The CDR3 length is 15 residues. The CDR3 DNA follows: TGTGCCAGCAGTCCCGAACCGGGACACTCCTACGAGCAGTACTTC. Translated: CASSPEPGHSYEQYF. The whole variable domain, filled in from reference TRBV11-2 and TRBJ2-7, reads EAGVAQSPRYKIIEKRQSVAFWCNPISGHATLYWYQQILGQGPKLLIQFQNNGVVDDSQLPKDRFSAERLKGVDSTLKIQPAKLEDSAVYLCASSPEPGHSYEQYFGPGTRLTVT.

CDR3 region: CASSDGGTDTQYF. CDR3 coding DNA: TGCGCCAGCAGTGATGGCGGCACAGATACGCAGTATTTT. J is TRBJ2-3 and V is TRBV10-1; D is unresolved. CDR1 WNHNN and CDR2 SYGVQD come from the germline V gene (reference sequence). Trimming removed 3 bases from V and 1 base from J, with 5 bases in between. This CDR3 has 13 amino acids.

The chain is built from TRBV5-1 and TRBJ2-1, with 9 bases that match TRBD2. Germline V CDR1 and CDR2: SGHRS, YFSETQ. The V gene end was trimmed by 0 bases and the J gene end by 2 bases; junction bases not matched to a gene: 3. CDR3 length: 16 amino acids. CDR3 sequence reads: CASSLGASGAYNEQFF. The CDR3 nucleotides read TGCGCCAGCAGCTTGGGGGCTAGCGGGGCCTACAATGAGCAGTTCTTC.

This chain connects TRBV19 to TRBJ1-5; TRBD1 agrees at 10 bases. The CDR3 sequence is 15 residues long. Looked up from germline, CDR1 is LNHDA and CDR2 is SQIVND (reference sequence). Germline trimming cut 7 bases from V and 5 bases from J; bases unmatched to any gene: 8. CDR3 nucleotide sequence: TGTGCCAGTAACAAGGGACAGGGGTCGGATCAGCCCCAGCATTTT. The encoded protein is CASNKGQGSDQPQHF.

V gene TRBV10-1 combines with J gene TRBJ2-7, with a possible D match to TRBD2 (6 bases). The germline CDR1 and CDR2 sequences are WNHNN and SYGVQD (reference sequence). CDR3 length: 18 amino acids. The ends were cut back, 3 bases at V and 3 bases at J, with 24 bases in the middle. CDR3 sequence reads: CASSDFGPTEEGIYEQYF. In DNA, the CDR3 is TGCGCCAGCAGTGATTTCGGGCCGACGGAGGAGGGGATCTACGAGCAGTACTTC.

The CDR3 DNA follows: TGTGCCAGCAGTTACAGTTCCCGGGAGGGCTACACCTTC. Translated: CASSYSSREGYTF. The chain employs TRBV6-5 and TRBJ1-2; D is uncertain. The germline V gene encodes CDR1 MNHEY and CDR2 SVGAGI. The length of the CDR3 is 13 residues. Trimming cost V 2 bases and J 8 bases, with 12 bases left between them.

This sequence joins TRBV29-1 and TRBJ2-2, with TRBD2 matching 12 bases. From germline, CDR1 is SQVTM and CDR2 ANQGSEA. The CDR3 covers 17 residues. Trimming took 7 bases from V and 0 from J; bases not matched to a gene: 9. CDR3 sequence (DNA): TGCAGCGCTGGGACTAGCGGGCCTTTCGCGAACACCGGGGAGCTGTTTTTT. This gives the protein CSAGTSGPFANTGELFF.

This chain's CDR3 is CATSDRLNTEAFF. Written as DNA, the CDR3 is TGTGCCACCTCCGATCGGCTGAACACTGAAGCTTTCTTT. This chain joins TRBV5-5 and TRBJ1-1, with D uncertain. CDR3 size: 13 residues. Trimming pared 9 bases from V and 0 bases from J, leaving 12 bases between. CDR1 and CDR2 (germline): SGHKS, YYEKEE (reference sequence).

The rearrangement joins TRBV15 to TRBJ2-1, with a possible D match to TRBD1 (5 bases). V lost 0 bases and J lost 13, with 16 bases in between. The CDR3 runs to 14 residues. The V gene's germline CDR1 is LNHNV and CDR2 YYDKDF (reference sequence). CDR3 amino acids: CATSRDVGRQGQFF. The CDR3 nucleotides read TGTGCCACCAGCAGAGATGTAGGGCGGCAGGGCCAGTTCTTC.

The chain combines TRBV9 with TRBJ2-1; 11 nucleotides line up with TRBD2. The CDR3 contains 17 residues. CDR1 SGDLS and CDR2 YYNGEE come from the germline V gene. Trimming took 0 bases from V and 5 from J; bases not matched to a gene: 7. The CDR3 sequence is CASSVVGVGLADNEQFF. The CDR3 coding sequence is TGTGCCAGCAGCGTAGTCGGCGTGGGACTAGCGGACAATGAGCAGTTCTTC.

The genes are TRBV4-1 and TRBJ2-7, with TRBD2 identical over 9 bases. CDR1 and CDR2 (germline): MGHRA, YSYEKL. With 5 bases clipped from V and 0 bases from J, the junction kept 8 bases outside the gene matches. There are 16 residues in the CDR3. CDR3 residues: CASSGPSGDHSYEQYF. The DNA for the CDR3 is TGCGCCAGCAGCGGACCTAGCGGGGACCACTCCTACGAGCAGTACTTC.

The gene calls are TRBV5-6 and TRBJ1-5; D uncertain. The CDR3 runs to 15 residues. Trimming took 5 bases from V and 3 from J, leaving 15 bases between them. The germline gives CDR1 SGHDT, CDR2 YYEEEE. The CDR3 is CASSRRSGINQPQHF. For the CDR3, the DNA is TGTGCCAGCAGTCGACGGTCAGGAATCAATCAGCCCCAGCATTTT.

The J gene is TRBJ1-5, the V gene TRBV10-1; TRBD1 matches 8 bases. Per the germline V gene, CDR1 is WNHNN and CDR2 is SYGVQD (reference sequence). Trimming at V came to 7 bases and at J to 7 bases, leaving 6 bases not matched to a gene. CDR3 length: 13 amino acids. CDR3 in amino acids: CASIGQGWQPQHF. Written as DNA, the CDR3 is TGCGCCAGCATCGGACAGGGTTGGCAGCCCCAGCATTTT.

The chain uses TRBV10-3 and TRBJ2-4; 7 positions agree with TRBD1. V shed 3 bases, J shed 9 bases, and the junction held 8 bases outside the gene matches. This CDR3 has 14 amino acids. Per the germline V gene, CDR1 is ENHRY and CDR2 is SYGVKD. CDR3 sequence (DNA): TGTGCCATCAGTGATAGCGACAGGGTCAGCATTCAGTACTTC. The encoded protein is CAISDSDRVSIQYF.

The chain recombines TRBV5-6 with TRBJ2-7; possible D gene TRBD1, 5 bases. Germline V gene data show CDR1 as SGHDT and CDR2 as YYEEEE. V lost 5 bases and J lost 0, with 12 bases in between. The CDR3 extends over 14 amino acids. CDR3 nucleotide sequence: TGTGCCAGCAGTCCGCCGGACATCTCCTACGAGCAGTACTTC. It encodes CASSPPDISYEQYF.

The rearrangement joins TRBV7-9 to TRBJ1-4; D is perhaps TRBD1 (5 bases). Germline V gives CDR1 SEHNR, CDR2 FQNEAQ (reference sequence). V was trimmed by 5 bases and J by 8 bases, leaving 12 bases between them. This CDR3 is built from 13 residues. The CDR3 loop is CASSGTGDEKLFF. The CDR3 region has the DNA TGTGCCAGCAGCGGTACCGGGGACGAAAAACTGTTTTTT.

This chain uses TRBV10-2 with TRBJ1-1; 9 bases line up with TRBD1. Germline trimming cut 3 bases from V and 4 bases from J; bases unmatched to any gene: 6. Germline V CDR1 and CDR2: WSHSY, SAAADI. CDR3 size: 15 residues. The CDR3 DNA sequence: TGCGCCAGCAGTGAAGCCGGGACAGGGATCACTGAAGCTTTCTTT. Residues: CASSEAGTGITEAFF.